This T cell receptor (beta chain) comes out of a study of T cells in Graves' hyperthyroidism and ophthalmopathy. Whole-study findings and limits: A model built on 13 V-J features separated ophthalmopathy from stable hyperthyroidism.

Using RNA transcripts as the source, TCR beta CDR3 regions were amplified. The HTBI primer set drove a first-round RT-PCR of the TCR CDR3. TCRdb reprocessed the multiplex PCR reads via MiXCR and lists one record per CDR3 protein. The sample has 500,000 to 750,000 distinct CDR3 sequences, about 45% seen once; the top ten hold more than 7.5%. Exclusion of a patient resulted from uncontrolled infection, other autoimmune disease, pregnancy or lactation. In making diagnoses, clinical symptoms, serum thyroxine and TRAb, thyroid ultrasound and orbital computed tomography were all used. Comments on this clonotype: Its specificity is not known.

Sequencing used peripheral blood or thyroid tissue (not recorded which). The clonotype comes from a woman aged 18-29 years with Graves' hyperthyroidism.

The CDR3 sequence: CSVDMVLETQYF. The DNA for the CDR3 is TGCAGCGTAGATATGGTATTAGAGACCCAGTACTTC. The chain has TRBV29-1 and TRBJ2-5; D gene unclear. Germline V gene sequence: CDR1 SQVTM, CDR2 ANQGSEA. The V and J ends lost 6 bases and 4 bases respectively, with 12 bases between them. The CDR3 loop spans 12 amino acids.